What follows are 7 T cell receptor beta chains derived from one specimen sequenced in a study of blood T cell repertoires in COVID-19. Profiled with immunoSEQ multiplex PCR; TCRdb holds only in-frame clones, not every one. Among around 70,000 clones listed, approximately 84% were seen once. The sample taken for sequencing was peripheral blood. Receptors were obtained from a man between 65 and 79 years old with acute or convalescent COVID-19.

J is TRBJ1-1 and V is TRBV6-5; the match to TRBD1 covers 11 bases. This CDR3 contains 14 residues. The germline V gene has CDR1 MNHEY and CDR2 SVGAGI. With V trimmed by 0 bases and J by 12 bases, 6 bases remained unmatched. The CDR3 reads CASSYSGQGGVTFF. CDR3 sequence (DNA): TGTGCCAGCAGTTACTCGGGACAGGGGGGGGTAACTTTCTTT.

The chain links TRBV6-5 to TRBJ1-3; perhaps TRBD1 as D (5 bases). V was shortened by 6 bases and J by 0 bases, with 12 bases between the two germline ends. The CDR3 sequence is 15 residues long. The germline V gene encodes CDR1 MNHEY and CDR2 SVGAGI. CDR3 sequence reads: CASRLGRDSGNTIYF. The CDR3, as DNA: TGTGCCAGCAGACTTGGCAGGGACTCTGGAAACACCATATATTTT.

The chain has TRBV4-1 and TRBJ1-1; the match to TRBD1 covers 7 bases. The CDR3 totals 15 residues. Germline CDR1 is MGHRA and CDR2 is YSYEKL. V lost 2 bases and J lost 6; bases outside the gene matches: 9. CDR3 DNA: TGCGCCAGCAGCCAATACCCCGGGACAGTGGCTGAAGCTTTCTTT. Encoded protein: CASSQYPGTVAEAFF.

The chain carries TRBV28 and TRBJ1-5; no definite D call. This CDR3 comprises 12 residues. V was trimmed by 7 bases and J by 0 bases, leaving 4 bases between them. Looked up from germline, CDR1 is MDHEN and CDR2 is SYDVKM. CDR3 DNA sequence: TGTGCCAGCACCTATAGCAATCAGCCCCAGCATTTT. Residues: CASTYSNQPQHF.

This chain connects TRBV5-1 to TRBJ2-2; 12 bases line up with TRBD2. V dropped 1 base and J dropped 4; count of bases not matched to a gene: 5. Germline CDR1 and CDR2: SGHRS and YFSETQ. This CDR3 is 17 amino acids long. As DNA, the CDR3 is TGCGCCAGCAGCTTGCCGACTAGCGGGAGCTCCACCGGGGAGCTGTTTTTT. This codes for CASSLPTSGSSTGELFF.

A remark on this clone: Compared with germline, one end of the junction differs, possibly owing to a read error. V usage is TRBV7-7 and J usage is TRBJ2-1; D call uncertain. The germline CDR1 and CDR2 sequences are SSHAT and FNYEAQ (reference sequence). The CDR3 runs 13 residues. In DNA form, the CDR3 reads TGTGCTAGCAGCTTCAGCGTTATGGATGAGCAGTTCTTC. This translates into CASSFSVMDEQFF. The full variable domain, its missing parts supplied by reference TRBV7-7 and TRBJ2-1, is GAGVSQSPRYKVTKRGQDVTLRCDPISSHATLYWYQQALGQGPEFLTYFNYEAQPDKSGLPSDRFSAERPEGSISTLTIQRTEQRDSAMYRCASSFSVMDEQFFGPGTRLTVL.

The CDR3 DNA is TGCAGTGCTAGTGTAGACACTAGCACAGATACGCAGTATTTT. This translates into CSASVDTSTDTQYF. V and J are TRBV20-1 and TRBJ2-3, with D unclear. The germline CDR1 and CDR2 sequences are DFQATT and SNEGSKA (reference sequence). This CDR3 has 14 amino acids. Trimming pared 3 bases from V and 0 bases from J, leaving 10 bases between.